This entry concerns a single TCR beta chain. In its sample, this clone was seen a few times. The antigen it binds to is not known. A much larger clone sits a single nucleotide away, making a read error possible. None of the patients had been given any treatment before thyroid surgery. The study retrospectively analysed patient clinical samples collected from the early 2010s to the late 2010s using T-cell receptor beta sequencing. The sample originates from a study of metastatic and nonmetastatic thyroid tumors (dated by TCRdb to 2020 to 2022). As for the study more broadly: The researchers compared repertoires between peripheral blood samples and tumor or nodule tissue samples from patients with malignant or benign thyroid disease.

Receptor amplification or capture employed PCR. Sequencing took place on an Illumina HiSeq 4000. High-throughput sequencing was used to profile the CDR3 region of the TCR beta-chain in every patient. Under the source paper's analysis protocol: CDR3 differences across clinicopathological groups were used to build a classifier for discriminating distant-metastatic papillary thyroid cancer patients. The Shannon index was used to measure repertoire diversity, and the Morisita-Horn index was used to measure how similar tumor and blood repertoires were. TCRdb reprocessing: public reads trimmed at Q25 with fastp, clones called with MiXCR, in-frame beta chains kept. TCRdb's processing, not the authors', yielded these V and J calls. The sample contains around 29,000 clones, around a quarter of them found a single time. More than 14% of the sample is taken by the ten largest. Study-level results and caveats: In both blood and tumor samples, TCR beta diversity was reported to be significantly higher in malignant tumors than in benign nodules.

The receptor was isolated from a female donor with papillary thyroid cancer or a benign thyroid nodule (not recorded which). Some clones in this sample may be carry-over from other donors' samples. The sample consisted of blood.

This receptor has the CDR3 CASSQDICGSETQYF. The nucleotide sequence reads as follows: TGCGCCAGCAGCCAAGATATTTGCGGGAGTGAGACCCAGTACTTC. The rearranged chain carries TRBV4-3 and TRBJ2-5, with TRBD2 matching 7 junction bases. The CDR3 runs 15 residues from the cysteine to the phenylalanine. Only the CDR3 part of the read is kept: 45 bases, read in frame from the first base. CDR1 LGHNA and CDR2 YSLEER were looked up in the germline V gene. Trimming removed 0 bases from V and 5 bases from J; the gene matches leave 6 bases unexplained.